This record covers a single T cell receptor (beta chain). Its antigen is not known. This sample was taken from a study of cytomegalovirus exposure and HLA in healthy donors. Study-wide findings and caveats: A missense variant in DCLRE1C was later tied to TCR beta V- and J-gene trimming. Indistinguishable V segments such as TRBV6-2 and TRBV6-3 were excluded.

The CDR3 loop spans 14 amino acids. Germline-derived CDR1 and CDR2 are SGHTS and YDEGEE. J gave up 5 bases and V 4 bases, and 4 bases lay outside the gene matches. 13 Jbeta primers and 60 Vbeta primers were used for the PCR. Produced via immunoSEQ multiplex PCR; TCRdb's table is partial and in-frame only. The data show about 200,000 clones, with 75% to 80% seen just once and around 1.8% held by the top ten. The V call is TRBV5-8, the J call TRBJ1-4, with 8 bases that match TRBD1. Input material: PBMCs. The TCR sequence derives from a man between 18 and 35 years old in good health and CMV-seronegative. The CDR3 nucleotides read TGTGCCAGCAGCAGGACAGGGTACAATGAAAAACTGTTTTTT. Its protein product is CASSRTGYNEKLFF.